The clone carrying this T cell receptor beta chain was counted many times. Its antigen remains unknown. Tregs were sorted as CD4+CD25+CD127-/low cells. The TRBV12-4/TRBJ1-2 clonotypes were amplified using barcode primers with ligated adaptors. TCRdb reanalysed the multiplex PCR reads using MiXCR and keeps one entry per CDR3 protein. The sample lists approximately 860 distinct CDR3 sequences, about 12% occurring once. General study points: Tumor Treg TCRs overlapped most with tumor naive CD4+ cells. The TCR gene usage of tumor memory CD4+ T cells clustered together with blood and lymph node memory CD4+ cells and with lymph node naive CD4+ cells. Under 2.2% of tumor Treg sequences matched blood Tregs or memory cells.

The V end was cut by 6 bases, the J end by 5 bases, with 19 bases between. CDR3 size: 15 residues. The receptor's source is a female donor with breast cancer. The sequenced sample was Tregs sorted from blood. The J gene is TRBJ1-2, the V gene TRBV12-3 or TRBV12-4, with D possibly being TRBD1 (6 bases). The CDR3 here is CASSPTSRQGYGYTF. The CDR3 DNA reads TGTGCCAGCAGCCCCACCTCGAGGCAGGGGTATGGCTACACCTTC.